The present T cell receptor (beta chain) was sequenced within a study of T cell responses to AZD1222 COVID-19 vaccine. The CDR3 length is 16 residues. Looked up from germline, CDR1 is MNHEY and CDR2 is SVGAGI. V lost 0 bases and J 4 bases, leaving 15 bases between the germline ends. Libraries were prepared by immunoSEQ multiplex PCR; TCRdb keeps only in-frame clonotypes and omits some of them. The sample includes roughly 120,000 clones, around nine tenths of them seen just once. Second doses at about 4 or about 12 weeks were pooled. Regarding the study as a whole: Only a handful of AZD1222 recipients were seropositive at baseline.

This clone came up once. Its antigen is as yet unknown. V gene TRBV6-5 combines with J gene TRBJ1-1; D might be TRBD1 (5 bases). The TCR originated in an adult who received the AZD1222 COVID-19 vaccine. The source was peripheral blood, collected 28 days after the second AZD1222 dose. The CDR3, as DNA: TGTGCCAGCAGTTACTCGATCAGGGTCTCCTTCACTGAAGCTTTCTTT. Translating gives CASSYSIRVSFTEAFF.